One and the same sample provided the 7 T cell receptor beta chains below, sequenced in a study of glioma-infiltrating T cells. TCR alpha and beta CDR3 regions were amplified from RNA using iRepertoire nested multiplex PCR. Via MiXCR, TCRdb re-called the multiplex PCR reads, giving one row per CDR3 protein. The data hold some 12,000 distinct CDR3 sequences, with 26% observed a single time. The sample taken for sequencing was glioma tissue, nonneoplastic brain tissue, or PBMCs (not recorded which). These receptors originate from a human donor with low-grade glioma or glioblastoma, undergoing nonglioma brain surgery, or in good health (not recorded which).

Comment on this clonotype: A much more abundant neighbour one base away suggests this may be a read error. The chain combines TRBV20-1 with TRBJ2-4; no firm D call. Germline lookup yields CDR1 DFQATT and CDR2 SNEGSKA (reference sequence). CDR3 length equals 13 residues. CDR3 bases: TGCAGTGCTAGACAAGGAGCCAAAAACATTAAGTACTTC. Encoded protein: CSARQGAKNIKYF.

The genes are TRBV28 and TRBJ2-2; D is undetermined. This CDR3 spans 16 amino acids. The V gene's germline CDR1 is MDHEN and CDR2 SYDVKM. V gave up 3 bases and J gave up 6 bases, with 17 bases separating them. The CDR3 here is CASSFAWYRVAGELFF. The DNA of the CDR3 is TGTGCCAGCAGTTTTGCGTGGTATCGTGTAGCCGGGGAGCTGTTTTTT.

As regards this clonotype: A much bigger clone sits one base away, suggesting this may be a read error. This chain connects TRBV11-3 to TRBJ2-3; D is perhaps TRBD2 (6 bases). This CDR3 has 11 residues. The germline CDR1 and CDR2 sequences are SGHNT and YENEEA. With 8 bases removed from V and 8 bases from J, the gap between germline ends came to 11 bases. CDR3 DNA sequence: TGTGCCAGCGCCGGGGGAGGTACGCAGTATTTT. This sequence encodes CASAGGGTQYF.

The rearrangement uses TRBV19 and TRBJ2-3, with a weak D call TRBD2 (5 bases). V shed 4 bases and J shed 5 bases, with 19 bases lying between them. The CDR3 runs 16 residues. Germline V gene sequence: CDR1 LNHDA, CDR2 SQIVND (reference sequence). The CDR3 DNA sequence: TGTGCCAGTAGTAAGGAGTCTAGCCCCTCGGGAGATACGCAGTATTTT. It yields the protein CASSKESSPSGDTQYF.

In regard to this clonotype: One base away lies a much larger clone, so this may be a sequencing read error. V is TRBV7-8 and J is TRBJ2-7, with 7 positions matching TRBD1. Trimming took 2 bases from V and 10 from J; bases not matched to a gene: 14. This CDR3 region has 15 residues. The germline gives CDR1 SGHVS, CDR2 FQNEAQ. CDR3 residues: CASSLQRGGRGLQYF. The CDR3 DNA sequence: TGTGCCAGCAGCTTACAGCGAGGGGGCAGGGGCCTCCAGTACTTC.

This clonotype was counted ten times or more. This sequence joins TRBV6-1 and TRBJ1-2; maybe TRBD1 (5 bases). Deletions cut 6 bases from V and 4 bases from J, with 21 bases between. CDR1 is MNHNS, CDR2 SASEGT, per germline. CDR3 length equals 16 residues. CDR3 DNA: TGTGCCAGCAGCCCCGATTTCGGGGGGAACCTCTATGGCTACACCTTC. Encoded protein: CASSPDFGGNLYGYTF.

The J gene is TRBJ1-2, the V gene TRBV12-3 or TRBV12-4; 7 bases agree with TRBD1. This CDR3 contains 12 residues. Trimming took 11 bases from V and 0 from J; bases not matched to a gene: 3. The CDR3: CAQGESNYGYTF. The CDR3 bases are TGTGCCCAGGGGGAATCTAACTATGGCTACACCTTC.